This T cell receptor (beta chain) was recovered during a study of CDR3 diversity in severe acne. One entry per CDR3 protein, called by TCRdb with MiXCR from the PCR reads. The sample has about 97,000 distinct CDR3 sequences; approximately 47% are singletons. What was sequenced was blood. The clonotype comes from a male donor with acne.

Here the CDR3 DNA reads TGTGCCACCAGCAGACGACAGGGGACCATAGCAACTAATGAAAAACTGTTTTTT. Its protein product is CATSRRQGTIATNEKLFF. The V and J genes are TRBV15 and TRBJ1-4; TRBD1 aligns across 8 bases. There are 18 residues in the CDR3. V trimming: 2 bases; J trimming: 0 bases; junction bases outside the gene matches: 8. From germline, CDR1 is LNHNV and CDR2 YYDKDF (reference sequence).